This T cell receptor beta chain was observed in a study of neurological immune-mediated disorders. TCRdb ran MiXCR on the 5' RACE reads and lists one entry per CDR3 protein. The table records tens of thousands of distinct CDR3 sequences, about 13% of them present only once. Germline V gives CDR1 MNHEY, CDR2 SVGAGI. Trimming stripped 5 bases from V and 5 bases from J, with 12 bases between. This CDR3 region has 13 residues. At least ten counts were recorded for this clonotype. The source of this sequence is a woman in her sixties with HTLV-1-associated myelopathy (HAM/TSP). The sample taken for sequencing was PBMCs. The V and J genes are TRBV6-5 and TRBJ2-5; D is possibly TRBD2 (6 bases). The CDR3 bases are TGTGCCAGCAGTCGAGCGGGTCGGGAGACCCAGTACTTC. Translating it yields CASSRAGRETQYF.